This TCR beta chain was identified during a study of Tregs in tolerant kidney transplant recipients. Study context: Mixed chimerism was transient after nonmyeloablative marrow transplants from related graft donors. Whole-study findings and limits: Some patients' samples used different primers over time, so nucleotide sequences weren't comparable. Tolerant patients' donor-specific Tregs expanded beyond overall Tregs, suggesting antigen-driven growth. Biological reproducibility was not directly addressed in this study.

Repertoires were generated with immunoSEQ multiplex PCR, while TCRdb's copy carries only in-frame clones and drops some. The sample shows just over 15,000 clones, about 53% of them seen only once. FACS sorting followed a roughly six-day coculture of CFSE-labeled recipient PBMCs with irradiated graft donor PBMCs. Germline CDR1 SGHNT, CDR2 YYREEE (reference sequence). V was shortened by 0 bases and J by 4 bases, with 7 bases between the two germline ends. There are 14 residues in the CDR3. This clone came up a few times. Its antigen is undetermined. The rearrangement joins TRBV5-4 to TRBJ2-2; possible D gene TRBD2, 5 bases. The source was CD4+ T cells from blood cultured with allogeneic cells, collected before the transplant. This clonotype was sampled from a human patient who received a combined kidney and bone marrow transplant. In DNA, the CDR3 is TGTGCCAGCAGCTTGGTGCGGGCCACCGGGGAGCTGTTTTTT. It translates to CASSLVRATGELFF.